The present entry profiles one TCR beta chain with its context. Its cognate antigen is unknown. Time point described: pre-treatment sample, taken before nivolumab and TIL therapy. The tumor samples were excised metastases, mostly pleural nodules or supraclavicular lymph nodes. V lost 0 bases, J lost 3 bases, and 17 bases lay in between. Looked up from germline, CDR1 is SGHAT and CDR2 is FQNNGV. CDR3 length: 17 residues. The data were taken from a study of TIL therapy for anti-PD-1-resistant metastatic lung cancer. Study as a whole: Most patients had lung adenocarcinoma; a handful of tumors were EGFR-mutant, two ALK-rearranged; half smoked currently or formerly. Whole-study findings and limits: Compared with baseline intratumoral T cells, expanded TIL cultures were more clonal and less diverse (around 6% vs 30%). Many TIL product clones were absent from baseline tumor, suggesting clonal contraction.

This was the immunoSEQ v3 assay. Here immunoSEQ multiplex PCR was the method, and the copy in TCRdb shows in-frame clones only, minus some. This sample carries 95,000 or so clones, just over 65% of them seen once, and the ten largest clones take 11%. This material consisted of tumor tissue, taken at baseline. The clonotype was recovered from a person aged 25-85 years with non-small cell lung cancer. This sequence joins TRBV11-2 and TRBJ1-1; no definite D call. The CDR3 bases are TGTGCCAGCAGCTTAGATCAATCAGCGGCTGGGGACACTGAAGCTTTCTTT. It translates to CASSLDQSAAGDTEAFF.